This T cell receptor beta chain was identified during a study of T cell responses to AZD1222 COVID-19 vaccine. Study-wide results and limits: Donors were largely white British and mainly female; clonal diversity was possibly underestimated. Repertoire samples came only from after the peak T cell response. Elevations in Spike-specific TCR breadth and depth followed administration of two AZD1222 doses.

The data were produced by immunoSEQ multiplex PCR, yet TCRdb's version contains in-frame clones alone and is incomplete. The table shows around 150,000 clones, with 90% occurring only once. Pooled in the analysis were second doses at about 4 or about 12 weeks. V lost 5 bases, J lost 10 bases, and 5 bases stayed unmatched. The CDR3 length is 15 residues. CDR1 is SEHNR, CDR2 FQNEAQ, per germline (reference sequence). Comments on this clone: Its antigen is unidentified.

The genes are TRBV7-9 and TRBJ2-1; 16 bases map to TRBD2. The sample was peripheral blood, taken 28 days after the second AZD1222 dose. The clonotype was recovered from an adult who received the AZD1222 COVID-19 vaccine. The CDR3 DNA reads TGTGCCAGCAGCCCTGGGACTAGCGGGAGGGTAGAGCAGTTCTTC. As protein: CASSPGTSGRVEQFF.